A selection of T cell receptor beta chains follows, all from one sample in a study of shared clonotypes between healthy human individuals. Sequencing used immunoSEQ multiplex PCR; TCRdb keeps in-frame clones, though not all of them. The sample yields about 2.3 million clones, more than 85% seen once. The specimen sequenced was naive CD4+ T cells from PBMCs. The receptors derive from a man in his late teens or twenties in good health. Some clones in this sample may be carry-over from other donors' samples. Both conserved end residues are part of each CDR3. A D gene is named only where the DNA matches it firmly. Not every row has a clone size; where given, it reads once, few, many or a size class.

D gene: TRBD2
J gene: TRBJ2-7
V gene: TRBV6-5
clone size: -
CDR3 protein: CASSTTSGGLYEQYF
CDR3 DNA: TGTGCCAGCAGTACGACTAGCGGGGGCCTCTACGAGCAGTACTTC

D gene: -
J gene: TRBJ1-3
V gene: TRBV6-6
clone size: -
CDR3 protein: CASEPRQNSGNTIYF
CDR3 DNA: TGTGCCAGCGAACCTCGACAGAACTCTGGAAACACCATATATTTT

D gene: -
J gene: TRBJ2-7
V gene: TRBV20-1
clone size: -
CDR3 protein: CSAWQAYEQYF
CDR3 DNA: TGCAGTGCTTGGCAGGCCTACGAGCAGTACTTC

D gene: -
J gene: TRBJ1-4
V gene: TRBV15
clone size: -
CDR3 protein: CATSRGIKGEELFF
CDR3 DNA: TGTGCCACCAGCAGGGGGATTAAAGGGGAAGAACTGTTTTTT

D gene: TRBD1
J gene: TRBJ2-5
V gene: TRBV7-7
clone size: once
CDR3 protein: CASSRQGVGETQYF
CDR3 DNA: TGTGCCAGCAGCCGCCAGGGGGTCGGAGAGACCCAGTACTTC

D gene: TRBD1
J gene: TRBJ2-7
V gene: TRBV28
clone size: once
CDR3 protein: CASSSGGTGGVNEQYF
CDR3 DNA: TGTGCCAGCAGTTCCGGAGGGACAGGGGGCGTCAACGAGCAGTACTTC

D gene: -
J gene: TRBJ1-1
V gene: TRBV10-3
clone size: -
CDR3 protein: CAISSQGMDTEAFF
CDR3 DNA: TGTGCCATCAGTTCGCAGGGAATGGACACTGAAGCTTTCTTT

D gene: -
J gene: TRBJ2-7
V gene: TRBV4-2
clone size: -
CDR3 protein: CASSQESATFSYEQYF
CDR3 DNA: TGTGCCAGCAGCCAAGAGTCAGCGACATTCTCCTACGAGCAGTACTTC

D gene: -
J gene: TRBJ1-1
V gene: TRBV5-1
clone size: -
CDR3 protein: CASSPGAPRGEAFF
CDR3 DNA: TGCGCCAGCAGCCCCGGGGCCCCTCGGGGTGAAGCTTTCTTT

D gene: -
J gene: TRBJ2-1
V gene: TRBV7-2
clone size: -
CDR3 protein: CASSLGTGSSYNEQFF
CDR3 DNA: TGTGCCAGCAGCTTAGGGACGGGATCCTCCTACAATGAGCAGTTCTTC

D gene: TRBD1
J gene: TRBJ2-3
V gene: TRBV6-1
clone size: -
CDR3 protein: CASSTGGAGTDTQYF
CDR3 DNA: TGTGCCAGCAGTACAGGGGGCGCGGGCACAGATACGCAGTATTTT

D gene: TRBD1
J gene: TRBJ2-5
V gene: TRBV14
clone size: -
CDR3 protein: CASSQVRPGQARETQYF
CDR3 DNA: TGTGCCAGCAGCCAAGTTAGGCCCGGACAGGCCAGGGAGACCCAGTACTTC

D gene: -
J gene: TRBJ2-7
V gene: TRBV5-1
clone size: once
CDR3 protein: CASSPNRVGSYEQYF
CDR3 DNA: TGCGCCAGCAGCCCTAACAGGGTGGGGTCCTACGAGCAGTACTTC

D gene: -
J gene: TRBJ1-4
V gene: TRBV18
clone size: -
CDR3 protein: CASSPGSPNEKLFF
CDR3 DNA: TGTGCCAGCTCACCAGGGTCCCCTAATGAAAAACTGTTTTTT

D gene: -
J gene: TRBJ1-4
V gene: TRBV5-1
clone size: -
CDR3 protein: CASSPPGPLEKLFF
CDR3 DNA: TGCGCCAGCAGCCCACCGGGTCCACTCGAAAAACTGTTTTTT

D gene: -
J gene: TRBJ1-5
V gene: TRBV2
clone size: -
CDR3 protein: CASSGTGENQPQHF
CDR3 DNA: TGTGCCAGCAGTGGGACGGGGGAGAATCAGCCCCAGCATTTT

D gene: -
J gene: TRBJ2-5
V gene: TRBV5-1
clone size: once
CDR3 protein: CASSRGPQGEETQYF
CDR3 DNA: TGCGCCAGCAGCCGGGGTCCACAGGGTGAGGAGACCCAGTACTTC

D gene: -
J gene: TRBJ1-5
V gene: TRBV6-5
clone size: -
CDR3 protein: CASSYSRSNQPQHF
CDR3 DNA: TGTGCCAGCAGTTACAGCCGGAGCAATCAGCCCCAGCATTTT

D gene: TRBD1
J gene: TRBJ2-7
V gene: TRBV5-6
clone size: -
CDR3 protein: CASSETGGSYEQYF
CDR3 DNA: TGTGCCAGCAGCGAGACAGGGGGGTCCTACGAGCAGTACTTC

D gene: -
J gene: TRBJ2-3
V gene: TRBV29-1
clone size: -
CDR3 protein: CSVGPADTQYF
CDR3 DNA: TGCAGCGTGGGACCCGCGGATACGCAGTATTTT

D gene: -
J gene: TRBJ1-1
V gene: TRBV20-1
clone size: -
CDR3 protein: CSVGGSTEAFF
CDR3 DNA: TGCAGTGTGGGGGGGAGCACTGAAGCTTTCTTT

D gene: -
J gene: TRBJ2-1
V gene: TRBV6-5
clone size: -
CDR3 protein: CASSYETANEQFF
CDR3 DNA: TGTGCCAGCAGTTACGAGACCGCAAATGAGCAGTTCTTC

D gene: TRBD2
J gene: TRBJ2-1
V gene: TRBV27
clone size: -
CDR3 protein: CASSLPRGDKFF
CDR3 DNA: TGTGCCAGCAGTTTACCGCGGGGGGACAAGTTCTTC

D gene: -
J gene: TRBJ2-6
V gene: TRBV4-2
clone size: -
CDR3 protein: CASSQVHRIGGSGANVLTF
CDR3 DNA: TGTGCCAGCAGCCAAGTCCATCGCATAGGGGGATCTGGGGCCAACGTCCTGACTTTC

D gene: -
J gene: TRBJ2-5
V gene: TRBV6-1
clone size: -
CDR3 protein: CASSASGARETQYF
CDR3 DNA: TGTGCCAGCAGTGCGTCAGGGGCGCGGGAGACCCAGTACTTC

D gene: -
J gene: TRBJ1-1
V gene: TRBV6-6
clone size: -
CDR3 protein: CASSWGHPPTEAFF
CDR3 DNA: TGTGCCAGCAGTTGGGGACATCCCCCGACTGAAGCTTTCTTT

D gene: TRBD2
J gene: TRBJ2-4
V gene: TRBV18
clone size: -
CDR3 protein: CASSPGTSGSVGKNIQYF
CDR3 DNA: TGTGCCAGCTCACCAGGGACTAGCGGGAGCGTTGGCAAAAACATTCAGTACTTC

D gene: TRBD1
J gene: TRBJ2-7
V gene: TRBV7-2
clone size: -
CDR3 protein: CASTRDRPYEQYF
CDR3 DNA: TGTGCCAGCACCCGGGACAGGCCCTACGAGCAGTACTTC

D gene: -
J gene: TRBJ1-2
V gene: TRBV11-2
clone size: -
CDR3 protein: CASSLLGGNYGYTF
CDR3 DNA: TGTGCCAGCAGCTTACTCGGTGGGAACTATGGCTACACCTTC

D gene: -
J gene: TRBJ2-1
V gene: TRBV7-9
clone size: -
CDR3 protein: CASSFGGPMNEQFF
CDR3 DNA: TGTGCCAGCAGCTTCGGAGGGCCCATGAATGAGCAGTTCTTC

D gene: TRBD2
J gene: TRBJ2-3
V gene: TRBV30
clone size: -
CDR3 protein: CAWSLEGGTNTQYF
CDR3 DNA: TGTGCCTGGAGCCTAGAGGGCGGGACTAATACGCAGTATTTT

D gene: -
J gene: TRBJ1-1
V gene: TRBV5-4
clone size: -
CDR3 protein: CASSLGAAAGDTEAFF
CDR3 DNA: TGTGCCAGCAGCTTGGGGGCGGCGGCGGGGGACACTGAAGCTTTCTTT

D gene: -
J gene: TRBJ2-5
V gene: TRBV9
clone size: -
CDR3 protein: CASSVAGGAGETQYF
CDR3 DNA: TGTGCCAGCAGCGTAGCTGGGGGGGCTGGGGAGACCCAGTACTTC

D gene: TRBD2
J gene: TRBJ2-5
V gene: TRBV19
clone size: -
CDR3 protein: CASSIGLAGRPQETQYF
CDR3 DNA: TGTGCCAGTAGTATCGGGCTAGCGGGAAGACCCCAAGAGACCCAGTACTTC

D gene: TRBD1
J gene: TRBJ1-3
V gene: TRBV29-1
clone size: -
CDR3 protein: CSTAGQLSGNTIYF
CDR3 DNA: TGCAGCACGGCGGGACAGCTCTCTGGAAACACCATATATTTT

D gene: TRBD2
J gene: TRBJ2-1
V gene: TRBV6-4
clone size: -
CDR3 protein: CASSVSGSSYNEQFF
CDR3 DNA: TGTGCCAGCAGTGTGAGCGGGAGCTCCTACAATGAGCAGTTCTTC

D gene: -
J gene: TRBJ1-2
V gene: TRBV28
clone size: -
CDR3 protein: CASSFEDSYGYTF
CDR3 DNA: TGTGCCAGCAGTTTTGAGGATAGTTATGGCTACACCTTC